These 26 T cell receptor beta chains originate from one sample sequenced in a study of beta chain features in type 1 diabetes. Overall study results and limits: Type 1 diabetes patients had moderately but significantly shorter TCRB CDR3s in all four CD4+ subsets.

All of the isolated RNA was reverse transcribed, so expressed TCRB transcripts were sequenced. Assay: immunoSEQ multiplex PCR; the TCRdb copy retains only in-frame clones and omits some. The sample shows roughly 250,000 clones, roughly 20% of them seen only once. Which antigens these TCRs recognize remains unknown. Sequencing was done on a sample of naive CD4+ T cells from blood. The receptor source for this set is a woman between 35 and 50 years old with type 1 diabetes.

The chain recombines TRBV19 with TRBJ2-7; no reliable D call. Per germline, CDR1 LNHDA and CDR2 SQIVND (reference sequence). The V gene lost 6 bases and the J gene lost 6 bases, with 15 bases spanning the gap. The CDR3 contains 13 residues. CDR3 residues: CASSNAGPAEQYF. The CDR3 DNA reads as TGTGCCAGTAGCAATGCAGGCCCAGCCGAGCAGTACTTC. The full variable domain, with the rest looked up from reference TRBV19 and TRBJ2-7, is DGGITQSPKYLFRKEGQNVTLSCEQNLNHDAMYWYRQDPGQGLRLIYYSQIVNDFQKGDIAEGYSVSREKKESFPLTVTSAQKNPTAFYLCASSNAGPAEQYFGPGTRLTVT.

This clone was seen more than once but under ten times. The DNA of the CDR3 is TGTGCCACCAGCGGGAGGGTGGGGGCTCTGAGCAATCAGCCCCAGCATTTT. It specifies CATSGRVGALSNQPQHF. The rearrangement uses TRBV15 and TRBJ1-5; D is possibly TRBD1 (6 bases). The V end lost 5 bases, the J end lost 1 base, and 18 bases lay between the germline ends. The CDR3 covers 17 residues. The germline V gene has CDR1 LNHNV and CDR2 YYDKDF (reference sequence).

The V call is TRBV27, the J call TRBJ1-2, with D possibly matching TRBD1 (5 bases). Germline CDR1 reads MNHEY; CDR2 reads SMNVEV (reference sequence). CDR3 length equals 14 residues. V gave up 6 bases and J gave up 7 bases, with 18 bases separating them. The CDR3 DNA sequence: TGTGCCAGCAGGGGAAGGGGCGGGATTGGTGGCTACACCTTC. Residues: CASRGRGGIGGYTF.

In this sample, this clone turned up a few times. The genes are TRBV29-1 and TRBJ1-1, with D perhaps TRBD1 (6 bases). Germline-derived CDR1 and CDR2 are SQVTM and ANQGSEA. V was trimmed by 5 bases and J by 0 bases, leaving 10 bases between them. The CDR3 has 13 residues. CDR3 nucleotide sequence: TGCAGCGTTCACTGGGGGCTGAACACTGAAGCTTTCTTT. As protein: CSVHWGLNTEAFF.

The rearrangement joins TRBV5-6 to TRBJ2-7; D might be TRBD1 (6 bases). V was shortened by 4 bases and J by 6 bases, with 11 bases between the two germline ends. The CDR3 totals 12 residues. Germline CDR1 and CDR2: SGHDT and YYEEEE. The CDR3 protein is CASSQTGFEQYF. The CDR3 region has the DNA TGTGCCAGCAGCCAGACAGGTTTCGAGCAGTACTTC.

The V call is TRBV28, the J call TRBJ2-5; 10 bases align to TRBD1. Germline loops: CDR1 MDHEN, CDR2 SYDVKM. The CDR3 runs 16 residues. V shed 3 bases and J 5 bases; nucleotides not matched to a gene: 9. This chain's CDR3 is CASSFGGQGGWETQYF. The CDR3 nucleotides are TGTGCCAGCAGTTTTGGAGGACAGGGGGGGTGGGAGACCCAGTACTTC.

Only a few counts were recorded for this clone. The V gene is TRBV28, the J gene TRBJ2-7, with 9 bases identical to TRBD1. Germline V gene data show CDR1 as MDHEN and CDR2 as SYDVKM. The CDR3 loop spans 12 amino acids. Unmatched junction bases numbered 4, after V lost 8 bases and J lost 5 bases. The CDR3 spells CASGGTGNEQYF. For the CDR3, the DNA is TGTGCCAGCGGGGGGACAGGGAACGAGCAGTACTTC.

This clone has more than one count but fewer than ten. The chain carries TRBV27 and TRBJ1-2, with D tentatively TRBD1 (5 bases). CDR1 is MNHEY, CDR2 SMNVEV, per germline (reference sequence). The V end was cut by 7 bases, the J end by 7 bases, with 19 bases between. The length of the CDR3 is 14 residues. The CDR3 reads CASTSRGGSIGYTF. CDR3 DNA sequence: TGTGCCAGCACTTCCCGGGGGGGGAGTATTGGCTACACCTTC.

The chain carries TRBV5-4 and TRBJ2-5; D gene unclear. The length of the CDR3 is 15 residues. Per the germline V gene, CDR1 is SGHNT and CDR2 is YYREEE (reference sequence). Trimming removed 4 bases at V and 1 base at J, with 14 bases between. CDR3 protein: CASSLKSSAQETQYF. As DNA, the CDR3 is TGTGCCAGCAGCCTGAAATCCAGCGCCCAAGAGACCCAGTACTTC.

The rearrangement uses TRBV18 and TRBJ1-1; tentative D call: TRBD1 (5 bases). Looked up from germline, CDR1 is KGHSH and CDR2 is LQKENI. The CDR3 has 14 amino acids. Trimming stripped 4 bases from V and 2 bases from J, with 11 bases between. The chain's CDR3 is CASSLQGDNTEAFF. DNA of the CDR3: TGTGCCAGCTCACTTCAAGGGGATAACACTGAAGCTTTCTTT.

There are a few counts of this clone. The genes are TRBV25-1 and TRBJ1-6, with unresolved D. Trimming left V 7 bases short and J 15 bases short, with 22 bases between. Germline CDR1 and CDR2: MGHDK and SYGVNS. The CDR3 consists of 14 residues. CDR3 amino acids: CASTRAGDHGDLHF. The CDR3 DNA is TGTGCCAGCACCCGGGCGGGCGACCACGGGGACCTCCACTTT.

The CDR3 DNA reads as TGTGCCAGCAGTTACCAATTAGCTCTTAGCACAGATACGCAGTATTTT. Translated, it gives CASSYQLALSTDTQYF. The chain has TRBV6-5 and TRBJ2-3; D remains ambiguous. The CDR3 is 16 amino acids. V shed 2 bases and J shed 0 bases, with 12 bases lying between them. The germline V gene encodes CDR1 MNHEY and CDR2 SVGAGI.

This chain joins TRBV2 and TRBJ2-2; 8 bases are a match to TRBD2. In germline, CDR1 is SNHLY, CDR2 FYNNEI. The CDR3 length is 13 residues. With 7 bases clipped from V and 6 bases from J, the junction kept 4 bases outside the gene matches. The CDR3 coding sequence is TGTGCCAGCAAAGCGGGAGTGGCCGGGGAGCTGTTTTTT. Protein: CASKAGVAGELFF.

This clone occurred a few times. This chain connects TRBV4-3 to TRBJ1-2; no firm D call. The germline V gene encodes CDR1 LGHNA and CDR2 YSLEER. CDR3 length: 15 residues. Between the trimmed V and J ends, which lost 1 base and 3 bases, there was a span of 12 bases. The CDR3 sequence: CASSQGESAYYGYTF. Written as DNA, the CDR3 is TGCGCCAGCAGCCAAGGGGAGTCGGCTTACTATGGCTACACCTTC.

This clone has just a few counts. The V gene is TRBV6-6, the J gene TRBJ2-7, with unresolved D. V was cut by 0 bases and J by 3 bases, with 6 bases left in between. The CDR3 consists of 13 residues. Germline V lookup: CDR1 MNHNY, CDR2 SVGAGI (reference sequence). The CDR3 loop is CASSYSTGYEQYF. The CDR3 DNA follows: TGTGCCAGCAGTTACTCGACGGGCTACGAGCAGTACTTC.

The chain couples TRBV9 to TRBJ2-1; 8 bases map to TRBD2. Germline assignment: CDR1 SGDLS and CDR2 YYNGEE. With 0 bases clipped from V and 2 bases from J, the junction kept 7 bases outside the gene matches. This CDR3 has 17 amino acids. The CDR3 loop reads CASSVDGTGGPYNEQFF. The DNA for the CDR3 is TGTGCCAGCAGCGTAGATGGAACGGGAGGGCCCTACAATGAGCAGTTCTTC. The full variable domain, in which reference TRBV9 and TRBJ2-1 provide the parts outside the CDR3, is DSGVTQTPKHLITATGQRVTLRCSPRSGDLSVYWYQQSLDQGLQFLIQYYNGEERAKGNILERFSAQQFPDLHSELNLSSLELGDSALYFCASSVDGTGGPYNEQFFGPGTRLTVL.

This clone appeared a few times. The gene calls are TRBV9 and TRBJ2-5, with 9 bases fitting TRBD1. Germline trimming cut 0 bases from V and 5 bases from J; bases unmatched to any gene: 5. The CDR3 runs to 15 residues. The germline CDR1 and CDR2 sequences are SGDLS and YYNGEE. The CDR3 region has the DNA TGTGCCAGCAGCGTAGCTACAGGGGGCGAGGAGACCCAGTACTTC. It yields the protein CASSVATGGEETQYF.

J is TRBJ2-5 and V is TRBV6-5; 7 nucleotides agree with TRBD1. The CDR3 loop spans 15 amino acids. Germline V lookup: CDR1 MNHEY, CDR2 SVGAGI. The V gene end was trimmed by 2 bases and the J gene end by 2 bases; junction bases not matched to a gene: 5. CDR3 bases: TGTGCCAGCAGTTACGGGCAGGGACAGCAAGAGACCCAGTACTTC. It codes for CASSYGQGQQETQYF.

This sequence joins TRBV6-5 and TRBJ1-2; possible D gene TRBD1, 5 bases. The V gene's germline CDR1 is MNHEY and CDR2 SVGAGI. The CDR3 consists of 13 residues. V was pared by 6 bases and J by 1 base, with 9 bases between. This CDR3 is CASRRRVNYGYTF. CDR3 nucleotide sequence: TGTGCCAGCAGGCGCAGGGTTAACTATGGCTACACCTTC.

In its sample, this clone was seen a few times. The CDR3 region is CASDSQKNTEAFF. For the CDR3, the DNA is TGTGCCAGCGACTCTCAAAAGAACACTGAAGCTTTCTTT. This chain links TRBV18 with TRBJ1-1; unclear D gene. V was cut by 8 bases and J by 1 base, with 11 bases left in between. Per germline, CDR1 KGHSH and CDR2 LQKENI. The CDR3 consists of 13 residues. Using reference TRBV18 and TRBJ1-1 for the parts outside the CDR3, the full variable domain is NAGVMQNPRHLVRRRGQEARLRCSPMKGHSHVYWYRQLPEEGLKFMVYLQKENIIDESGMPKERFSAEFPKEGPSILRIQQVVRGDSAAYFCASDSQKNTEAFFGQGTRLTVV.

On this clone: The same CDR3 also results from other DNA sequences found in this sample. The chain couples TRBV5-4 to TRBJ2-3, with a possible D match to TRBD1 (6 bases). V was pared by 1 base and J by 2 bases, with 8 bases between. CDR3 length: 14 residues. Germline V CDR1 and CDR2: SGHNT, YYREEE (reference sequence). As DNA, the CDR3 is TGTGCCAGCAGCTTGACAGGGTCCACAGATACGCAGTATTTT. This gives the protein CASSLTGSTDTQYF.

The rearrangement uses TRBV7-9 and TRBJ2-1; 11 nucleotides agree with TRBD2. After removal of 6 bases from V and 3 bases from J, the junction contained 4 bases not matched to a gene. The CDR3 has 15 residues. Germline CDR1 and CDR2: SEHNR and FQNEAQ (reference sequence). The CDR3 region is CASRMTSGNYNEQFF. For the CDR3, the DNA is TGTGCCAGCAGGATGACTAGCGGGAACTACAATGAGCAGTTCTTC.

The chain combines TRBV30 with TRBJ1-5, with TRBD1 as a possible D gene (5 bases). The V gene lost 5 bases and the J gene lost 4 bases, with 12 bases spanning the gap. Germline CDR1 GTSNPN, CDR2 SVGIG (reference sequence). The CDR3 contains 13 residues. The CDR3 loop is CAWSPRGNQPQHF. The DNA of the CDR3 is TGTGCCTGGTCCCCTCGGGGGAATCAGCCCCAGCATTTT. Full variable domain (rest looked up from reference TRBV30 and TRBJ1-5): SQTIHQWPATLVQPVGSPLSLECTVEGTSNPNLYWYRQAAGRGLQLLFYSVGIGQISSEVPQNLSASRPQDRQFILSSKKLLLSDSGFYLCAWSPRGNQPQHFGDGTRLSIL.

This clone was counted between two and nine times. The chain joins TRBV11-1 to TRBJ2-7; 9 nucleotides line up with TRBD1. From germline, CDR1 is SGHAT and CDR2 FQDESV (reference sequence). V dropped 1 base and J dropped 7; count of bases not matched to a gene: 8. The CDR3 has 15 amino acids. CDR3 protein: CASSLVGQGPVEQYF. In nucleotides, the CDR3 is TGTGCCAGCAGCTTAGTGGGACAGGGACCGGTGGAGCAGTACTTC. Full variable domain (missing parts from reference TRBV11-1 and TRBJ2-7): EAEVAQSPRYKITEKSQAVAFWCDPISGHATLYWYRQILGQGPELLVQFQDESVVDDSQLPKDRFSAERLKGVDSTLKIQPAELGDSAMYLCASSLVGQGPVEQYFGPGTRLTVT.

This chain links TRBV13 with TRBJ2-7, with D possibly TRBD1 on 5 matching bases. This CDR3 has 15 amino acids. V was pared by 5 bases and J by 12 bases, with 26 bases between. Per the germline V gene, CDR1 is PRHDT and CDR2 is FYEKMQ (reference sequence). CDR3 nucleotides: TGTGCCAGCAGCCCATTTTTGACGAATGACAGTTTCTCGTACTTC. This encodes CASSPFLTNDSFSYF. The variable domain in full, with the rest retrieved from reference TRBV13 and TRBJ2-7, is AAGVIQSPRHLIKEKRETATLKCYPIPRHDTVYWYQQGPGQDPQFLISFYEKMQSDKGSIPDRFSAQQFSDYHSELNMSSLELGDSALYFCASSPFLTNDSFSYFGPGTRLTVT.

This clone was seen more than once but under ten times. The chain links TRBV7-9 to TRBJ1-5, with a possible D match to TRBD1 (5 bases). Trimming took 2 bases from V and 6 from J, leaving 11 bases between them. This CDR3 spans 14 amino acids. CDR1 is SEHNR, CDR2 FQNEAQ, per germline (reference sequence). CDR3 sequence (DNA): TGTGCCAGCAGCTTACTCGGGGGAGGTCAGCCCCAGCATTTT. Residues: CASSLLGGGQPQHF.